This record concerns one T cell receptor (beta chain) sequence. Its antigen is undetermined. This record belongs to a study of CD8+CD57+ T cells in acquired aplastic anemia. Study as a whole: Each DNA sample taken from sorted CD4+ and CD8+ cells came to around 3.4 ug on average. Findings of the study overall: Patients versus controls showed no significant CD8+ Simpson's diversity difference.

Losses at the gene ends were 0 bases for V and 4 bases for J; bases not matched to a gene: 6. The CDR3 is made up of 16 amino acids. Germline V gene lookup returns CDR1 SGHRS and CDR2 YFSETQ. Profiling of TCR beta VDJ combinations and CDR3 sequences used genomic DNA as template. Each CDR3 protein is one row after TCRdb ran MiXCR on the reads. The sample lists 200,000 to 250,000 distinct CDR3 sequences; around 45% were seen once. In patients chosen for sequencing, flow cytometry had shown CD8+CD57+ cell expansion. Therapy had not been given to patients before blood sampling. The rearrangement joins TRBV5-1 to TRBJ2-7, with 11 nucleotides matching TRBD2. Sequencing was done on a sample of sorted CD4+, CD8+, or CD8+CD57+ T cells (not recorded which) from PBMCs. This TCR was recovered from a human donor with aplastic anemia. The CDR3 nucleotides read TGCGCCAGCAGCTTGGTGGTTGGGACTAGCGGATACGAGCAGTACTTC. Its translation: CASSLVVGTSGYEQYF.